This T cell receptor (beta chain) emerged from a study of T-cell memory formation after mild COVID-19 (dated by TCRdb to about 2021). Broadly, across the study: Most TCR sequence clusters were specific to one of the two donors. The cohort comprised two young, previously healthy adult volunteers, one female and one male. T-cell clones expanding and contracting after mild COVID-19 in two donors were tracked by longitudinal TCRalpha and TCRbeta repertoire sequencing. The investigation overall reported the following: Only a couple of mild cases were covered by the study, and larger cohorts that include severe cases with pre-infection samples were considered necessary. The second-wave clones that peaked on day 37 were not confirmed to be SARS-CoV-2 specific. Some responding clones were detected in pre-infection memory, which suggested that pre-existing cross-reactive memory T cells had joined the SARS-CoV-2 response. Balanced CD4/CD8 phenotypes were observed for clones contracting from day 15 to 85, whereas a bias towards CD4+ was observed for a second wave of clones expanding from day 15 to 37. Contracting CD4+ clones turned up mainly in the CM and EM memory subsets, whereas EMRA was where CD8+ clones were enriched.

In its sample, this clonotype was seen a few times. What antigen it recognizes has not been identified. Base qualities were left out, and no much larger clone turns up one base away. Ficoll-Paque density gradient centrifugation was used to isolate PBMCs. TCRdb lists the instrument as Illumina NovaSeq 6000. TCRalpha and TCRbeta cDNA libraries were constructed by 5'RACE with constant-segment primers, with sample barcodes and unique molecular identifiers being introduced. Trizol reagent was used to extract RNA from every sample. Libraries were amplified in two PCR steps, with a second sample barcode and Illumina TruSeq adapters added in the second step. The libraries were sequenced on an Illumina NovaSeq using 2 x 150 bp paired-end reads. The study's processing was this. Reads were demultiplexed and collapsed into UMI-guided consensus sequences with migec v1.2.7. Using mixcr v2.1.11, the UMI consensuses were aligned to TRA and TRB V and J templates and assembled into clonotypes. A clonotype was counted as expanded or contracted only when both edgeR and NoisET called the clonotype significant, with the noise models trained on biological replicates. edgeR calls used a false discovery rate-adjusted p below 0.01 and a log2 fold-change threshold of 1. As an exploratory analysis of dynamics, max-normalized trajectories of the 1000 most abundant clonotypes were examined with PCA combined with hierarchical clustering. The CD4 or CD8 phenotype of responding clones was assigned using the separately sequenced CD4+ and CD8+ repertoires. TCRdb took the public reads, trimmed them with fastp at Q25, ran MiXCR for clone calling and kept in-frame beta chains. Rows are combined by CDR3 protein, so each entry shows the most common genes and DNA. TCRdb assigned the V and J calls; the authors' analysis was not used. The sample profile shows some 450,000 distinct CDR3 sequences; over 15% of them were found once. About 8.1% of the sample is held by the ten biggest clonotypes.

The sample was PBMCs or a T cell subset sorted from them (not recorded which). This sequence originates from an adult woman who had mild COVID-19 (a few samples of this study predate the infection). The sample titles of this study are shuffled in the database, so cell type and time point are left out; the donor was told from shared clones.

CDR3 loop: CASSLPPGLAGFYNEQFF. At the DNA level, the sequence is TGTGCCAGCAGTTTACCCCCCGGACTAGCGGGATTCTACAATGAGCAGTTCTTC. This chain is built from TRBV28 and TRBJ2-1; 12 central bases correspond to TRBD2. CDR1 MDHEN and CDR2 SYDVKM are derived from the germline V gene. V is trimmed back by 2 bases and J by 3 bases, and the junction contains 8 bases that no gene match accounts for. From its cysteine to its phenylalanine, the CDR3 spans 18 amino acids. Of all the DNA, just the CDR3 is kept, 54 bases in frame from base 1.